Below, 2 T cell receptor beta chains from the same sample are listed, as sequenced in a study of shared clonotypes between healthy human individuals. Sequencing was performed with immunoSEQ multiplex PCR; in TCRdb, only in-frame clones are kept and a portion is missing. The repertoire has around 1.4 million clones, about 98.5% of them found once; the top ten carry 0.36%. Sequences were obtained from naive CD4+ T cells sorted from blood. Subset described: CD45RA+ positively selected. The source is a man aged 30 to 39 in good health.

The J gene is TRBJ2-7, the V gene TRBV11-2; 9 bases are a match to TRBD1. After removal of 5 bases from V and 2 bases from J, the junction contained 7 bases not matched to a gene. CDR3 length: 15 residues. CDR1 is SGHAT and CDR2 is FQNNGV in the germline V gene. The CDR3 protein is CASSARQGGTYEQYF. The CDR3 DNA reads TGTGCCAGCAGCGCCCGACAGGGGGGAACCTACGAGCAGTACTTC.

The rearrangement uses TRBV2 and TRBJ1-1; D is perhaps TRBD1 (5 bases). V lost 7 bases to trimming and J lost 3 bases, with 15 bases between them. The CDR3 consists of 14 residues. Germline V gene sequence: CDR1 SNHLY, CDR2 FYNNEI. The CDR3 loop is CASTLKGRDTEAFF. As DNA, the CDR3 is TGTGCCAGCACCCTAAAGGGGAGGGACACTGAAGCTTTCTTT. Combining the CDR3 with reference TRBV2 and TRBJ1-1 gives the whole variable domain EPEVTQTPSHQVTQMGQEVILRCVPISNHLYFYWYRQILGQKVEFLVSFYNNEISEKSEIFDDQFSVERPDGSNFTLKIRSTKLEDSAMYFCASTLKGRDTEAFFGQGTRLTVV.